The 5 T cell receptor beta chains in this list originate from one sample, sequenced in a study of blood T cell repertoires in COVID-19 (dated by TCRdb to the early 2020s). Library construction relied on the immunoSEQ multiplex PCR assay. Drawn from immuneACCESS, this table holds only the in-frame rearrangements with V and J called that TCRdb kept. Clones are partly lost; checked studies trace under half to an unresolved V gene and leave the rest unexplained. The sample includes 110,000 to 150,000 clones, with over 75% observed a single time. In total, the top ten clones hold 1.5% to 2% of the sample. Specimen: peripheral blood. The receptors derive from a man in his 70s with acute or convalescent COVID-19.

V is TRBV19 and J is TRBJ1-1; D is undetermined. V gave up 5 bases and J gave up 6 bases, with 16 bases separating them. In germline, CDR1 is LNHDA, CDR2 SQIVND (reference sequence). The CDR3 is 14 residues long. The CDR3 DNA is TGTGCCAGTAGTGGAAGGGAGGGTAGCGCTGAAGCTTTCTTT. It translates to CASSGREGSAEAFF.

The CDR3 DNA sequence: TGTGCCAGCAGTCCTCCGACAGGGGGCGATGGCTACACCTTC. Encoded protein: CASSPPTGGDGYTF. The chain has TRBV6-5 and TRBJ1-2, with TRBD1 identical over 10 bases. The germline V gene encodes CDR1 MNHEY and CDR2 SVGAGI. J gave up 6 bases and V 5 bases, and 6 bases lay outside the gene matches. The CDR3 totals 14 residues.

The chain couples TRBV29-1 to TRBJ2-5, with a weak D call TRBD2 (6 bases). The CDR3 spans 13 residues. Germline values: CDR1 SQVTM, CDR2 ANQGSEA. V lost 4 bases and J lost 1, with 10 bases in between. CDR3 in DNA: TGCAGCGTTGGAGGTAGCGGCCAAGAGACCCAGTACTTC. It specifies CSVGGSGQETQYF.

The chain is built from TRBV19 and TRBJ2-1; 11 bases align to TRBD1. Germline CDR1 and CDR2: LNHDA and SQIVND (reference sequence). This CDR3 spans 14 amino acids. The V gene end was trimmed by 5 bases and the J gene end by 9 bases; junction bases not matched to a gene: 6. The CDR3 is CASSGPGQGVEQFF. CDR3 nucleotide sequence: TGTGCCAGTAGTGGACCGGGACAGGGGGTTGAGCAGTTCTTC.

The gene calls are TRBV24-1 and TRBJ1-2; maybe TRBD1 (5 bases). CDR3 length: 17 residues. With 1 base removed from V and 5 bases from J, the gap between germline ends came to 19 bases. Germline V gene data show CDR1 as KGHDR and CDR2 as SFDVKD. In DNA form, the CDR3 reads TGTGCCACCAGTGATTTCCAGGACAACTATTTATTGTATGGCTACACCTTC. This sequence encodes CATSDFQDNYLLYGYTF.